The next 32 T cell receptor beta chains were all read from a single sample in a study of graft-versus-host responses after intestinal transplantation. These receptors have no known antigen. Method: immunoSEQ multiplex PCR; TCRdb's copy keeps in-frame clones and lacks some. The sample lists around 90,000 clones, around 93% occurring once. The sequencing here drew on unstimulated CD4+ T cells sorted from spleen or lymph node cells, taken before transplant. These receptors were taken from a human donor who was the organ donor for an intestinal transplant.

The chain uses TRBV7-9 and TRBJ2-7; possibly TRBD1 or TRBD2 for D (5 bases each). Trimming took 5 bases from V and 2 from J, leaving 16 bases between them. The germline CDR1 and CDR2 sequences are SEHNR and FQNEAQ (reference sequence). The CDR3 length is 15 residues. The CDR3 spells CASSPRTQGAYEQYF. The CDR3, as DNA: TGTGCCAGCAGCCCCCGAACGCAGGGAGCCTACGAGCAGTACTTC.

V is TRBV2 and J is TRBJ2-1, with 8 positions matching TRBD2. The CDR3 loop spans 16 amino acids. The germline V gene has CDR1 SNHLY and CDR2 FYNNEI. V shed 5 bases, J shed 6 bases, and the junction held 12 bases outside the gene matches. The CDR3 sequence: CASSTLAGSYRNEQFF. The CDR3 nucleotides are TGTGCCAGCAGTACTCTAGCGGGTAGTTACCGCAATGAGCAGTTCTTC.

This chain uses TRBV7-2 with TRBJ2-7; the match to TRBD2 covers 11 bases. The CDR3 spans 14 residues. Germline V gene data show CDR1 as SGHTA and CDR2 as FQGNSA. V lost 5 bases to trimming and J lost 2 bases; unmatched junction nucleotides: 2. The CDR3 spells CASSLSGGAYEQYF. The CDR3 nucleotides are TGTGCCAGCAGCCTTAGCGGGGGGGCCTACGAGCAGTACTTC.

The V gene is TRBV5-4, the J gene TRBJ2-5, with TRBD2 matching over 8 bases. CDR1 SGHNT and CDR2 YYREEE come from the germline V gene (reference sequence). The CDR3 is made up of 14 amino acids. Trimming cost V 4 bases and J 5 bases; bases outside gene matches: 7. The CDR3 DNA sequence: TGTGCCAGCAGCCCCGCGAGCGGGGGTGAGACCCAGTACTTC. It specifies CASSPASGGETQYF.

The rearrangement uses TRBV11-2 and TRBJ2-5; D is unresolved. The better agreement between TRBJ2-7 and the DNA end casts doubt on the J call. CDR1 and CDR2 from the germline V gene are SGHAT and FQNNGV. CDR3 length equals 14 residues. As DNA, the CDR3 is TGTGCCAGCAGCTTAGACCCAAACACGCTCGAGCAGTACTTC. The encoded protein is CASSLDPNTLEQYF.

This chain uses TRBV7-9 with TRBJ1-5; a possible D gene is TRBD1 (5 bases). The CDR3 is made up of 13 amino acids. With 3 bases removed from V and 7 bases from J, the gap between germline ends came to 10 bases. Germline V gene lookup returns CDR1 SEHNR and CDR2 FQNEAQ (reference sequence). The CDR3 nucleotides are TGTGCCAGCAGCTTTCGAGGGGACCAGCCCCAGCATTTT. Its protein product is CASSFRGDQPQHF.

This clone was recorded only once. The chain recombines TRBV7-9 with TRBJ1-1; no firm D call. In germline, CDR1 is SEHNR, CDR2 FQNEAQ (reference sequence). The CDR3 consists of 15 residues. Trimming removed 5 bases from V and 4 bases from J, with 17 bases in between. CDR3 protein: CASSPKYSIGTEAFF. The CDR3 coding sequence is TGTGCCAGCAGCCCAAAGTATAGCATAGGCACTGAAGCTTTCTTT.

The CDR3 nucleotides are TGTGCCAGTAGACCCGACAGGGGCTCTGAAGCTTTCTTT. Translating gives CASRPDRGSEAFF. This chain connects TRBV19 to TRBJ1-1; 8 positions match TRBD1. The CDR3 length is 13 residues. The trim removed 6 bases at V and 6 bases at J, leaving 6 bases unmatched. Germline CDR1 LNHDA, CDR2 SQIVND (reference sequence). The variable domain in full, with the rest retrieved from reference TRBV19 and TRBJ1-1, is DGGITQSPKYLFRKEGQNVTLSCEQNLNHDAMYWYRQDPGQGLRLIYYSQIVNDFQKGDIAEGYSVSREKKESFPLTVTSAQKNPTAFYLCASRPDRGSEAFFGQGTRLTVV.

The rearrangement joins TRBV7-2 to TRBJ1-1; D is unclear. CDR3 length: 13 amino acids. Germline V gene lookup returns CDR1 SGHTA and CDR2 FQGNSA. Trimming removed 0 bases at V and 1 base at J, with 3 bases between. CDR3 residues: CASSLARNTEAFF. The CDR3 nucleotides are TGTGCCAGCAGCTTAGCCAGGAACACTGAAGCTTTCTTT.

V gene TRBV7-9 combines with J gene TRBJ1-4; D remains ambiguous. Trimming took off 5 bases at V and 0 bases at J, with 10 bases between the two ends. The CDR3 sequence is 15 residues long. Germline V lookup: CDR1 SEHNR, CDR2 FQNEAQ (reference sequence). CDR3: CASSLTRATNEKLFF. For the CDR3, the DNA is TGTGCCAGCAGCCTAACGCGAGCAACTAATGAAAAACTGTTTTTT.

This clone was seen a single time. The chain recombines TRBV28 with TRBJ1-3, with TRBD1 as a possible D gene (5 bases). The germline V gene has CDR1 MDHEN and CDR2 SYDVKM. Trimming left V 2 bases short and J 5 bases short, with 19 bases between. The CDR3 has 17 amino acids. Here the CDR3 DNA reads TGTGCCAGCAGTTTAATCTACGGGGCAGGGTCTAGAAACACCATATATTTT. This gives the protein CASSLIYGAGSRNTIYF.

The chain recombines TRBV12-5 with TRBJ2-5; 11 nucleotides align to TRBD2. This CDR3 contains 19 residues. Trimming took 0 bases from V and 5 from J; bases not matched to a gene: 14. Germline CDR1 LGHNT, CDR2 FRNRAP. The CDR3 coding sequence is TGTGCTAGTGGTTTGGTCGGTAAAGATAGCGGGGGGGCCGGGGAGACCCAGTACTTC. Translating it yields CASGLVGKDSGGAGETQYF.

The count of this clone is one. The chain combines TRBV2 with TRBJ1-3; D perhaps matches TRBD1 (5 bases). This CDR3 contains 14 residues. The V gene lost 3 bases and the J gene lost 0 bases, with 6 bases spanning the gap. Germline CDR1 reads SNHLY; CDR2 reads FYNNEI. The DNA of the CDR3 is TGTGCCAGCAGTGATCAGGGCTCTGGAAACACCATATATTTT. Translating gives CASSDQGSGNTIYF.

J is TRBJ1-2 and V is TRBV28; 10 bases fit TRBD1. V trimming: 6 bases; J trimming: 8 bases; junction bases outside the gene matches: 9. The germline V gene has CDR1 MDHEN and CDR2 SYDVKM. The CDR3 totals 14 residues. Written as DNA, the CDR3 is TGTGCCAGCAGCCTCCGGGACAGGGGCTCGGGCTACACCTTC. Translated: CASSLRDRGSGYTF.

CDR3 in DNA: TGTGCCAGCTCACCGGACAGAAGTACCTACAATGAGCAGTTCTTC. Amino acids: CASSPDRSTYNEQFF. The V gene is TRBV18, the J gene TRBJ2-1, with a tentative D call TRBD1 (6 bases). V was pared by 3 bases and J by 2 bases, with 11 bases between. Germline-derived CDR1 and CDR2 are KGHSH and LQKENI. This CDR3 region has 15 residues.

This sequence joins TRBV10-3 and TRBJ1-6; possibly TRBD1 for D (6 bases). The CDR3 sequence is 13 residues long. The germline V and J ends were trimmed by 2 bases and 9 bases, with 8 bases remaining between them. Germline values: CDR1 ENHRY, CDR2 SYGVKD. The CDR3: CAISEDRSSPLHF. The CDR3 DNA reads as TGTGCCATCAGTGAGGACAGGTCTTCACCCCTCCACTTT.

The rearrangement uses TRBV7-9 and TRBJ2-6; TRBD1 is a possible D gene (5 bases). Trimming removed 1 base from V and 0 bases from J, with 13 bases in between. From germline, CDR1 is SEHNR and CDR2 FQNEAQ (reference sequence). The CDR3 consists of 18 residues. Here the CDR3 reads CASSLVWGTHSGANVLTF. The CDR3 region has the DNA TGTGCCAGCAGCTTAGTGTGGGGCACACACTCTGGGGCCAACGTCCTGACTTTC.

The V gene is TRBV5-4, the J gene TRBJ2-5; possibly TRBD1 for D (5 bases). The CDR3 is 15 amino acids. V was pared by 4 bases and J by 5 bases, with 18 bases between. Germline V gene data show CDR1 as SGHNT and CDR2 as YYREEE (reference sequence). This CDR3 is CASSPNQGSVETQYF. CDR3 coding DNA: TGTGCCAGCAGCCCGAACCAGGGATCTGTGGAGACCCAGTACTTC. Full variable domain (missing parts from reference TRBV5-4 and TRBJ2-5): ETGVTQSPTHLIKTRGQQVTLRCSSQSGHNTVSWYQQALGQGPQFIFQYYREEENGRGNFPPRFSGLQFPNYSSELNVNALELDDSALYLCASSPNQGSVETQYFGPGTRLLVL.

This clone was seen a few times. The chain joins TRBV5-5 to TRBJ1-3; D uncertain. Per the germline V gene, CDR1 is SGHKS and CDR2 is YYEKEE (reference sequence). V shed 1 base and J shed 0 bases, with 11 bases lying between them. The CDR3 runs to 16 residues. CDR3 region: CASSLLLQTSGNTIYF. The CDR3, as DNA: TGTGCCAGCAGCTTGCTTTTGCAAACCTCTGGAAACACCATATATTTT.

The chain recombines TRBV29-1 with TRBJ2-7, with TRBD1 identical over 8 bases. Germline CDR1 and CDR2: SQVTM and ANQGSEA. V gave up 5 bases and J gave up 3 bases; unmatched junction bases: 6. This CDR3 region has 13 residues. The CDR3 DNA reads TGCAGCGTTAGGACAGGGCGGTTCTACGAGCAGTACTTC. It codes for CSVRTGRFYEQYF.

This rearrangement joins TRBV28 to TRBJ2-3; 14 nucleotides agree with TRBD2. Germline assignment: CDR1 MDHEN and CDR2 SYDVKM. V shed 6 bases, J shed 6 bases, and the junction held 5 bases outside the gene matches. CDR3 size: 15 residues. The CDR3 DNA follows: TGTGCCAGCAGGACTAGCGGGGGGGCATCCGATACGCAGTATTTT. Residues: CASRTSGGASDTQYF.

In nucleotides, the CDR3 is TGTGCCAGCGACAGGGAGTCGGGATCACCCCTCCACTTT. Encoded protein: CASDRESGSPLHF. The gene calls are TRBV2 and TRBJ1-6; 7 bases map to TRBD1. Germline values: CDR1 SNHLY, CDR2 FYNNEI. The V segment lost 8 bases and the J segment 10 bases; nucleotides outside the gene matches: 8. This CDR3 spans 13 amino acids.

V usage is TRBV19 and J usage is TRBJ1-2; TRBD1 might be the D (5 bases). This CDR3 is 14 amino acids long. Trimming took off 5 bases at V and 4 bases at J, with 14 bases between the two ends. Germline CDR1 LNHDA, CDR2 SQIVND (reference sequence). DNA for the CDR3: TGTGCCAGTAGTGCCCAGGGTTGGATCTATGGCTACACCTTC. Translating gives CASSAQGWIYGYTF. The full variable domain, rest sourced from reference TRBV19 and TRBJ1-2, is DGGITQSPKYLFRKEGQNVTLSCEQNLNHDAMYWYRQDPGQGLRLIYYSQIVNDFQKGDIAEGYSVSREKKESFPLTVTSAQKNPTAFYLCASSAQGWIYGYTFGSGTRLTVV.

This rearrangement joins TRBV19 to TRBJ1-1; 8 positions match TRBD1. The junction had 18 bases not matched to a gene; V was cut back by 5 bases and J by 1 base. Germline CDR1 LNHDA, CDR2 SQIVND (reference sequence). This CDR3 is built from 19 residues. The chain's CDR3 is CASSSRTGSGISRNTEAFF. The CDR3 nucleotides read TGTGCCAGTAGTTCGCGGACAGGGTCGGGCATTAGTCGGAACACTGAAGCTTTCTTT.

CDR3: CASSILRTGQDDYGYTF. The DNA of the CDR3 is TGTGCCAGTAGTATCCTTCGGACAGGCCAAGATGACTATGGCTACACCTTC. The chain links TRBV19 to TRBJ1-2, with 7 positions matching TRBD1. CDR1 and CDR2 (germline): LNHDA, SQIVND (reference sequence). The V gene end was trimmed by 3 bases and the J gene end by 3 bases; junction bases not matched to a gene: 13. This CDR3 has 17 amino acids.

This clone showed up just once. J is TRBJ1-2 and V is TRBV11-3, with D possibly TRBD1 on 6 matching bases. Trimming cost V 4 bases and J 2 bases, with 14 bases left between them. The CDR3 is 15 amino acids. In germline, CDR1 is SGHNT, CDR2 YENEEA. CDR3 nucleotide sequence: TGTGCCAGCAGCTCTTCGGACAGACCCAACTATGGCTACACCTTC. Translating it yields CASSSSDRPNYGYTF. The whole variable domain, filled in from reference TRBV11-3 and TRBJ1-2, reads EAGVVQSPRYKIIEKKQPVAFWCNPISGHNTLYWYLQNLGQGPELLIRYENEEAVDDSQLPKDRFSAERLKGVDSTLKIQPAELGDSAVYLCASSSSDRPNYGYTFGSGTRLTVV.

This clone has a single count. The rearrangement uses TRBV5-1 and TRBJ1-1; D is uncertain. The germline V gene encodes CDR1 SGHRS and CDR2 YFSETQ. This CDR3 contains 13 residues. The ends were cut back, 4 bases at V and 3 bases at J, with 10 bases in the middle. CDR3 amino acids: CASSVDTYTEAFF. The CDR3 bases are TGCGCCAGCAGCGTAGACACTTACACTGAAGCTTTCTTT.

The J gene is TRBJ1-5, the V gene TRBV7-3; maybe TRBD1 (5 bases). The CDR3 loop spans 13 amino acids. Trimming left V 3 bases short and J 5 bases short, with 8 bases between. Germline V gene lookup returns CDR1 SGHTA and CDR2 FQGTGA. CDR3 region: CASSLGVDQPQHF. The CDR3, as DNA: TGTGCCAGCAGCTTGGGGGTTGATCAGCCCCAGCATTTT.

The rearrangement joins TRBV5-1 to TRBJ2-3; the match to TRBD2 covers 7 bases. CDR1 and CDR2 from the germline V gene are SGHRS and YFSETQ. After removal of 2 bases from V and 1 base from J, the junction contained 1 base not matched to a gene. This CDR3 is built from 14 residues. As DNA, the CDR3 is TGCGCCAGCAGCTTAGCGGGGCGCACAGATACGCAGTATTTT. It codes for CASSLAGRTDTQYF.

This clone was picked up one time. The chain recombines TRBV11-2 with TRBJ2-1, with 7 bases identical to TRBD2. From germline, CDR1 is SGHAT and CDR2 FQNNGV. The junction had 11 bases not matched to a gene; V was cut back by 1 base and J by 2 bases. CDR3 length: 18 amino acids. The CDR3 here is CASSLAGVGGGTYNEQFF. The CDR3 region has the DNA TGTGCCAGCAGCTTAGCGGGTGTGGGGGGAGGGACCTACAATGAGCAGTTCTTC.

The J gene is TRBJ2-7, the V gene TRBV4-2; D ambiguous. The germline V gene encodes CDR1 LGHNA and CDR2 YNFKEQ. This CDR3 is built from 15 residues. V lost 4 bases to trimming and J lost 2 bases, with 15 bases between them. The CDR3 coding sequence is TGTGCCAGCAGCCTCCAGGCCCAAACCCCCTACGAGCAGTACTTC. Encoded protein: CASSLQAQTPYEQYF.

This rearrangement joins TRBV11-2 to TRBJ1-1; weak D call: TRBD1 (5 bases). There are 13 residues in the CDR3. Trimming left V 4 bases short and J 6 bases short, with 12 bases between. In germline, CDR1 is SGHAT, CDR2 FQNNGV. CDR3 amino acids: CASSYDLGAEAFF. CDR3 nucleotides: TGTGCCAGCAGCTATGATTTAGGGGCTGAAGCTTTCTTT.